Listed below are T cell receptor beta chains from one sample, sequenced in a study of vaccination effects on CD4 cells after COVID-19. Their antigens remain unidentified. The protocol was immunoSEQ multiplex PCR, while the TCRdb copy is restricted to in-frame clones and leaves out a portion. The sample lists about 45,000 clones, approximately 81% occurring once. The specimen was CD4+ T cells from PBMCs cultured with a peptide pool, collected before COVID-19 vaccination. Receptors were obtained from a human donor who had a prior SARS-CoV-2 infection. The CDR3 runs from the conserved cysteine through the conserved F or W. Fields, in order: V gene, CDR3 protein.

>TRBV7-2
CASTATGGVGYTF
>TRBV9
CASSVEGGGETQYF
>TRBV6-5
CASRVTGNYEQYF
>TRBV5-6
CASSLAGASDTQYF
>TRBV13
CASSLVAGTSGNTIYF
>TRBV6-1
CASSSGSSYNEQFF
>TRBV3-1/TRBV3-2
CASSPREQYNEQFF
>TRBV7-2
CASSLGSGSEETQYF
>TRBV6-2/TRBV6-3
CASSFSREEMNTEAFF
>TRBV10-3
CAISEETRTDTQYF
>TRBV7-3
CASSLNGITEAFF
>TRBV10-3
CAIKNLAGGDTQYF
>TRBV30
CAWRDRGVTDTQYF
>TRBV25-1
CASSVRGGLHNEQFF
>TRBV5-1
CASSLEGVAKNIQYF
>TRBV18
CASSPQGLTEAFF
>TRBV7-8
CASSFPGHSSYEQYF
>TRBV10-3
CAISESTATEAFF
>TRBV2
CASSVTDYEEGYTF
>TRBV5-1
CASSLGSANSPLHF
>TRBV5-1
CASSLARSNTGEQYF
>TRBV11-3
CASSLGGAGARETQYF
>TRBV9
CASSAGTSGYQETQYF
>TRBV5-1
CASSLLTETGELFF
>TRBV11-2
CASSLEGAAAYEQYF
>TRBV5-1
CASSLAGPGGGNTIYF
>TRBV6-6
CASSDSGGNTEAFF
>TRBV5-4
CASSRPAGELFF
>TRBV5-1
CASSPGQNRNTEAFF
>TRBV7-8
CASSYIRLAETQYF
>TRBV11-3
CASSLGTSSYNEQFF
>TRBV15
CATSTYPGTGSTEAFF
>TRBV14
CASSQLGEVGNEQFF
>TRBV25-1
CASSPRGEAFF
>TRBV9
CASSPPGDRYYEQYF
>TRBV4-2
CASSQDNGLAGGRGGELFF
>TRBV6-5
CASRAGGADTQYF
>TRBV19
CASQDRVNEKLFF
>TRBV9
CASSVGMDSPLHF
>TRBV2
CASSGAGEQEYSNQPQHF
>TRBV7-9
CATSGGGYGYTF
>TRBV4-2
CASSPSTANTEAFF